The 25 T cell receptor beta chains given below trace back to one sample, sequenced in a study of blood T cell repertoires in COVID-19. Here immunoSEQ multiplex PCR was the method, and the copy in TCRdb shows in-frame clones only, minus some. The sample shows around 430,000 clones, about 91% of them seen only once. Sequences were obtained from peripheral blood. These receptors all come from a woman in her forties or fifties with COVID-19, enrolled during active disease.

The rearrangement joins TRBV6-2 or TRBV6-3 to TRBJ2-3; 7 nucleotides align to TRBD2. V lost 2 bases to trimming and J lost 1 base; unmatched junction nucleotides: 9. The CDR3 runs 17 residues. Germline V gene lookup returns CDR1 MNHEY and CDR2 SVGEGT. CDR3 amino acids: CASSYPSSGEGTDTQYF. CDR3 DNA sequence: TGTGCCAGCAGTTACCCCTCGAGCGGGGAGGGCACAGATACGCAGTATTTT.

The J gene is TRBJ2-5, the V gene TRBV7-3; 8 bases are a match to TRBD2. The CDR3 consists of 15 residues. CDR1 and CDR2 from the germline V gene are SGHTA and FQGTGA. The J segment lost 5 bases and the V segment lost 5 bases, leaving 10 bases of the junction unmatched. CDR3 bases: TGTGCCAGCAGCATGACTAGCGTTGGATCGGAGACCCAGTACTTC. Its translation is CASSMTSVGSETQYF.

This chain joins TRBV3-1 (or the pseudogene TRBV3-2) and TRBJ2-4; possibly TRBD2 for D (6 bases). CDR3 length equals 16 residues. Germline CDR1 LGHDT, CDR2 YNNKEL (reference sequence). Deletions cut 0 bases from V and 9 bases from J, with 18 bases between. Here the CDR3 DNA reads TGTGCCAGCAGCCAAGACCAGGCGTCTGAGGGAGGCATTCAGTACTTC. It specifies CASSQDQASEGGIQYF.

The V call is TRBV27, the J call TRBJ1-2, with a weak D call TRBD1 (5 bases). Germline CDR1 is MNHEY and CDR2 is SMNVEV (reference sequence). Trimming took off 3 bases at V and 6 bases at J, with 11 bases between the two ends. The CDR3 extends over 13 amino acids. The CDR3 nucleotides read TGTGCCAGCAGTTTCAGGGATAGTCATGGCTACACCTTC. Protein product: CASSFRDSHGYTF.

This sequence joins TRBV12-3 or TRBV12-4 and TRBJ1-1, with D unclear. The CDR3 consists of 12 residues. Trimming cost V 1 base and J 7 bases, with 7 bases left between them. In nucleotides, the CDR3 is TGTGCCAGCAGTTTAGGGGCGGGTGAAGCTTTCTTT. It translates to CASSLGAGEAFF.

V and J are TRBV2 and TRBJ1-1, with D hard to call. In germline, CDR1 is SNHLY, CDR2 FYNNEI. The CDR3 has 11 amino acids. Trimming stripped 8 bases from V and 5 bases from J, with 9 bases between. The CDR3 DNA is TGTGCCAGCTGGGAGGAGACTGAAGCTTTCTTT. Amino acids: CASWEETEAFF.

The chain employs TRBV30 and TRBJ2-5; D possibly corresponds to TRBD1 (6 bases). V lost 0 bases, J lost 4 bases, and 15 bases lay in between. The germline gives CDR1 GTSNPN, CDR2 SVGIG (reference sequence). This CDR3 contains 15 residues. The CDR3 DNA reads as TGTGCCTGGAGTGTAAAACAGGGAGTGCCAGAGACCCAGTACTTC. It codes for CAWSVKQGVPETQYF.

This CDR3 is CASSLEGGGYTEAFF. DNA of the CDR3: TGTGCCAGCAGCTTAGAAGGTGGAGGATACACTGAAGCTTTCTTT. The rearrangement joins TRBV7-8 to TRBJ1-1; D remains ambiguous. V was shortened by 1 base and J by 3 bases, with 12 bases between the two germline ends. The CDR3 totals 15 residues. Germline CDR1 and CDR2: SGHVS and FQNEAQ.

The V gene is TRBV19, the J gene TRBJ1-5; a possible D gene is TRBD1 (6 bases). Germline V gene lookup returns CDR1 LNHDA and CDR2 SQIVND (reference sequence). V was trimmed by 6 bases and J by 0 bases, leaving 12 bases between them. There are 15 residues in the CDR3. CDR3 sequence (DNA): TGTGCCAGTAGCCCTGAGGACAGTAGCAATCAGCCCCAGCATTTT. The encoded protein is CASSPEDSSNQPQHF.

The chain carries TRBV11-1 and TRBJ1-1; D gene uncertain. Trimming shortened V by 3 bases and J by 1 base, and 6 bases separated the two germline ends. The CDR3 loop spans 13 amino acids. Per germline, CDR1 SGHAT and CDR2 FQDESV (reference sequence). In DNA, the CDR3 is TGTGCCAGCAGCTTCCCAGAGAACACTGAAGCTTTCTTT. It translates to CASSFPENTEAFF.

Of note for this clone: The identical CDR3 is also encoded by other nucleotide sequences in the sample. The chain links TRBV11-2 to TRBJ1-1; D not certain. The germline V gene has CDR1 SGHAT and CDR2 FQNNGV. The CDR3 sequence is 13 residues long. V was pared by 1 base and J by 5 bases, with 8 bases between. The CDR3 spells CASSLGRGTEAFF. CDR3 DNA sequence: TGTGCCAGCAGCTTAGGAAGAGGGACTGAAGCTTTCTTT.

The chain uses TRBV11-2 and TRBJ2-3; D call uncertain. Trimming removed 0 bases from V and 10 bases from J, with 11 bases in between. CDR1 and CDR2 (germline): SGHAT, FQNNGV. CDR3 length: 13 residues. CDR3 protein: CASSLEAPQAQYF. DNA for the CDR3: TGTGCCAGCAGCTTAGAGGCCCCACAAGCGCAGTATTTT.

CDR3 DNA sequence: TGTGCCAGCAGTTTATACGGGGACACTGAAGCTTTCTTT. It is translated as CASSLYGDTEAFF. The chain recombines TRBV12-3 or TRBV12-4 with TRBJ1-1; no clear D. The CDR3 is made up of 13 amino acids. Between the trimmed V and J ends, which lost 2 bases and 3 bases, there was a span of 7 bases.

This clone was detected once. V usage is TRBV27 and J usage is TRBJ1-6, with 8 bases matching TRBD1. Germline CDR1 and CDR2: MNHEY and SMNVEV (reference sequence). The CDR3 consists of 15 residues. Trimming removed 3 bases from V and 9 bases from J; junction bases left unmatched: 7. The CDR3: CASSFRGLGGSPLHF. The CDR3 DNA follows: TGTGCCAGCAGTTTCAGGGGGCTTGGAGGTTCACCCCTCCACTTT.

This clone came up once. The gene calls are TRBV15 and TRBJ1-4; perhaps TRBD1 as D (5 bases). Germline CDR1 reads LNHNV; CDR2 reads YYDKDF (reference sequence). V was pared by 1 base and J by 0 bases, with 15 bases between. This CDR3 has 18 amino acids. CDR3 DNA: TGTGCCACCAGCAGAGTCGACAGCCTACCTGCAACTAATGAAAAACTGTTTTTT. Its translation: CATSRVDSLPATNEKLFF.

The chain is built from TRBV5-1 and TRBJ1-2; D is possibly TRBD1 (6 bases). V was trimmed by 1 base and J by 4 bases, leaving 20 bases between them. The CDR3 consists of 17 residues. Germline V lookup: CDR1 SGHRS, CDR2 YFSETQ. The CDR3 region is CASSLNPGTTLGYGYTF. The CDR3, as DNA: TGCGCCAGCAGCTTGAACCCCGGGACAACGTTAGGCTATGGCTACACCTTC.

Only one count was recorded for this clone. The V and J genes are TRBV6-5 and TRBJ1-5, with 7 bases lining up with TRBD1. This CDR3 region has 13 residues. Germline CDR1 MNHEY, CDR2 SVGAGI. With V trimmed by 0 bases and J by 10 bases, 3 bases remained unmatched. The CDR3 region has the DNA TGTGCCAGCAGTTACTCGGGGGACAGTCCCCAGCATTTT. This codes for CASSYSGDSPQHF.

This clone has just a few counts. J is TRBJ1-1 and V is TRBV19, with a weak D call TRBD1 (6 bases). This CDR3 contains 17 residues. CDR1 is LNHDA, CDR2 SQIVND, per germline (reference sequence). The ends were cut back, 3 bases at V and 4 bases at J, with 21 bases in the middle. The CDR3 DNA reads TGTGCCAGTAGTATCCGTGCAGGGGAGCTGATGAGCACTGAAGCTTTCTTT. Amino acid sequence: CASSIRAGELMSTEAFF.

This sequence joins TRBV10-2 and TRBJ2-2, with TRBD1 identical over 12 bases. This CDR3 is built from 16 residues. V dropped 3 bases and J dropped 7; count of bases not matched to a gene: 6. Germline CDR1 WSHSY, CDR2 SAAADI. DNA for the CDR3: TGCGCCAGCAGTGATCAGGGACAGGGGGCTGACGGGGAGCTGTTTTTT. It translates to CASSDQGQGADGELFF.

J is TRBJ2-2 and V is TRBV5-6, with TRBD1 matching 8 bases. The V gene end was trimmed by 4 bases and the J gene end by 7 bases; junction bases not matched to a gene: 6. CDR1 SGHDT and CDR2 YYEEEE come from the germline V gene. The CDR3 totals 14 residues. CDR3 sequence (DNA): TGTGCCAGCAGCCCGGGACAGGCGGGCGGGGAGCTGTTTTTT. Protein sequence: CASSPGQAGGELFF.

This clone has just one count. The J gene is TRBJ1-4, the V gene TRBV9; perhaps TRBD1 as D (5 bases). Trimming stripped 4 bases from V and 6 bases from J, with 19 bases between. CDR1 and CDR2 from the germline V gene are SGDLS and YYNGEE. The CDR3 has 16 amino acids. CDR3 bases: TGTGCCAGCAGCCCTTATCTGGGGGAGGGTGATGAAAAACTGTTTTTT. It translates to CASSPYLGEGDEKLFF.

The V and J genes are TRBV5-6 and TRBJ1-3, with D hard to call. In germline, CDR1 is SGHDT, CDR2 YYEEEE. V was clipped by 5 bases and J by 2 bases, with 20 bases between them. This CDR3 is 17 amino acids long. CDR3 residues: CASSPFDGRVPGNTIYF. CDR3 coding DNA: TGTGCCAGCAGTCCTTTCGACGGGAGGGTGCCTGGAAACACCATATATTTT.

The chain carries TRBV6-5 and TRBJ2-3; 11 bases match TRBD2. Germline V gene data show CDR1 as MNHEY and CDR2 as SVGAGI. The CDR3 has 15 residues. Losses at the gene ends were 7 bases for V and 4 bases for J; bases not matched to a gene: 7. The CDR3 spells CASTFSGGAPDTQYF. The CDR3 DNA sequence: TGTGCCAGCACCTTTAGCGGGGGGGCCCCAGATACGCAGTATTTT.

V is TRBV11-2 and J is TRBJ1-2; D is undetermined. The germline CDR1 and CDR2 sequences are SGHAT and FQNNGV. The CDR3 loop spans 15 amino acids. The V end lost 1 base, the J end lost 5 bases, and 14 bases lay between the germline ends. CDR3 coding DNA: TGTGCCAGCAGCTTAGGGGTAGGCAGCGAGTATGGCTACACCTTC. It translates to CASSLGVGSEYGYTF.

This rearrangement joins TRBV12-3 or TRBV12-4 to TRBJ1-1; D is unresolved. This CDR3 region has 13 residues. V was pared by 3 bases and J by 3 bases, with 8 bases between. The CDR3 bases are TGTGCCAGCAGTTTCGGGGTCCACACTGAAGCTTTCTTT. Translation: CASSFGVHTEAFF.